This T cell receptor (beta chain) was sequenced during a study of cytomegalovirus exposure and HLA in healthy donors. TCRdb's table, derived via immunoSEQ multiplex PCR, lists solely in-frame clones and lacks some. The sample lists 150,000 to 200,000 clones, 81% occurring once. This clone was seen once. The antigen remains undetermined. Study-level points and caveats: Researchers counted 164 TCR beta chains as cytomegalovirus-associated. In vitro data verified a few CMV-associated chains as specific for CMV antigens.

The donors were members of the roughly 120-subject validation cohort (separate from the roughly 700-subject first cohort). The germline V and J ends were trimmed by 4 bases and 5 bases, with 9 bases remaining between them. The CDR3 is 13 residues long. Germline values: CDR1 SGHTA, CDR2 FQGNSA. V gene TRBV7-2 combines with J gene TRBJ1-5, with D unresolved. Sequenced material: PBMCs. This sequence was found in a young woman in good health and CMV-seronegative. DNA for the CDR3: TGTGCCAGCAGCTCAGTAGCAGATCAGCCCCAGCATTTT. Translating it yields CASSSVADQPQHF.